The 30 T cell receptor beta chains given below trace back to one sample, sequenced in a study of cytomegalovirus exposure and HLA in healthy donors. 13 Jbeta primers and 60 Vbeta primers were used for the PCR. TCRdb keeps only in-frame clones here, not all; method: immunoSEQ multiplex PCR. Among under 150,000 clones listed, around three quarters were seen once. The sequencing sample was made of PBMCs. Receptors originate from a woman aged 40-49 years in good health and CMV-seropositive.

The rearrangement uses TRBV4-1 and TRBJ1-2, with 11 bases aligning to TRBD1. The CDR3 runs 15 residues. The J segment lost 7 bases and the V segment lost 1 base, leaving 5 bases of the junction unmatched. From germline, CDR1 is MGHRA and CDR2 YSYEKL. The CDR3 spells CASSQAGQGASGYTF. Here the CDR3 DNA reads TGCGCCAGCAGCCAAGCAGGACAGGGGGCGAGTGGCTACACCTTC.

This clone was found a few times. The genes are TRBV25-1 and TRBJ2-1; D is unresolved. In germline, CDR1 is MGHDK, CDR2 SYGVNS. Trimming took off 4 bases at V and 10 bases at J, with 8 bases between the two ends. The CDR3 length is 11 residues. The CDR3 protein is CASSAPAEQFF. Here the CDR3 DNA reads TGTGCCAGCAGTGCGCCCGCGGAGCAGTTCTTC.

CDR3 amino acids: CASSFSPIRGRYEQYF. The CDR3 nucleotides read TGTGCCAGCAGTTTCTCCCCGATCAGGGGGCGATACGAGCAGTACTTC. The V call is TRBV28, the J call TRBJ2-7; TRBD1 aligns across 8 bases. This CDR3 contains 16 residues. Trimming cost V 3 bases and J 4 bases; bases outside gene matches: 11. In germline, CDR1 is MDHEN, CDR2 SYDVKM.

The chain has TRBV5-1 and TRBJ2-5; a possible D gene is TRBD2 (7 bases). Germline V CDR1 and CDR2: SGHRS, YFSETQ. The V gene lost 0 bases and the J gene lost 2 bases, with 11 bases spanning the gap. The CDR3 covers 15 residues. DNA of the CDR3: TGCGCCAGCAGCTTGGAGGGGGGGACGCAAGAGACCCAGTACTTC. Protein product: CASSLEGGTQETQYF.

V and J are TRBV11-3 and TRBJ2-2; D unresolved. CDR1 is SGHNT and CDR2 is YENEEA in the germline V gene. CDR3 length equals 15 residues. Deletions cut 3 bases from V and 3 bases from J, with 11 bases between. The CDR3 nucleotides are TGTGCCAGCAGCTTTCTGCGGAATCACACCGGGGAGCTGTTTTTT. It is translated as CASSFLRNHTGELFF.

The rearrangement links TRBV9 to TRBJ1-2; 7 nucleotides line up with TRBD1. Looked up from germline, CDR1 is SGDLS and CDR2 is YYNGEE. This CDR3 has 13 amino acids. Trimming removed 0 bases from V and 8 bases from J; junction bases left unmatched: 4. The CDR3 here is CASSVGPGGGYTF. The CDR3 coding sequence is TGTGCCAGCAGCGTAGGGCCAGGGGGAGGCTACACCTTC.

This chain links TRBV30 with TRBJ1-4; D might be TRBD1 (5 bases). This CDR3 is 13 amino acids long. The V gene's germline CDR1 is GTSNPN and CDR2 SVGIG (reference sequence). Trimming removed 2 bases at V and 6 bases at J, with 10 bases between. CDR3 loop: CAWSSRVHEKLFF. Here the CDR3 DNA reads TGTGCCTGGAGTTCCAGGGTCCATGAAAAACTGTTTTTT.

The genes are TRBV29-1 and TRBJ1-2; D is perhaps TRBD1 (6 bases). The germline gives CDR1 SQVTM, CDR2 ANQGSEA. Trimming removed 6 bases at V and 4 bases at J, with 15 bases between. This CDR3 comprises 13 residues. As DNA, the CDR3 is TGCAGCGTAGCAGGGGTTAGGGGCTATGGCTACACCTTC. Protein product: CSVAGVRGYGYTF. Full variable domain (outside the CDR3, taken from reference TRBV29-1 and TRBJ1-2): SAVISQKPSRDICQRGTSLTIQCQVDSQVTMMFWYRQQPGQSLTLIATANQGSEATYESGFVIDKFPISRPNLTFSTLTVSNMSPEDSSIYLCSVAGVRGYGYTFGSGTRLTVV.

The rearrangement uses TRBV7-9 and TRBJ2-6; D is ambiguous. Trimming removed 8 bases from V and 0 bases from J, with 8 bases in between. Germline V lookup: CDR1 SEHNR, CDR2 FQNEAQ (reference sequence). The CDR3 extends over 14 amino acids. This CDR3 is CASFLPSGANVLTF. The CDR3 region has the DNA TGTGCCAGCTTTCTACCCTCTGGGGCCAACGTCCTGACTTTC.

The rearrangement links TRBV7-9 to TRBJ2-7; 7 nucleotides align to TRBD1. Germline V gene sequence: CDR1 SEHNR, CDR2 FQNEAQ (reference sequence). The CDR3 runs 12 residues. V was pared by 8 bases and J by 4 bases, with 5 bases of the junction left unmatched. CDR3 nucleotides: TGTGCCAGCGGACAGGAGCCATACGAGCAGTACTTC. It codes for CASGQEPYEQYF.

The chain is built from TRBV28 and TRBJ1-1; TRBD1 might be the D (5 bases). The CDR3 totals 16 residues. The V end was cut by 5 bases, the J end by 5 bases, with 21 bases between. The germline gives CDR1 MDHEN, CDR2 SYDVKM. The CDR3 loop is CASSPRQRWSGTEAFF. The CDR3 coding sequence is TGTGCCAGCAGTCCTAGACAGCGCTGGAGTGGGACTGAAGCTTTCTTT.

J is TRBJ1-2 and V is TRBV19, with TRBD1 matching over 7 bases. After removal of 1 base from V and 8 bases from J, the junction contained 10 bases not matched to a gene. CDR3 size: 15 residues. Germline values: CDR1 LNHDA, CDR2 SQIVND (reference sequence). The DNA of the CDR3 is TGTGCCAGTAGTATAGCCCGGGACAGTCCTACGGGCTACACCTTC. It translates to CASSIARDSPTGYTF.

This clone occurred a few times. V gene TRBV5-6 combines with J gene TRBJ1-6; the D gene is possibly TRBD1 (6 bases). The CDR3 is made up of 14 amino acids. Germline assignment: CDR1 SGHDT and CDR2 YYEEEE. The germline V and J ends were trimmed by 2 bases and 7 bases, with 10 bases remaining between them. The CDR3 loop is CASSFDRNNSPLHF. The CDR3 region has the DNA TGTGCCAGCAGCTTCGACAGGAACAATTCACCCCTCCACTTT.

This clone appeared a few times. Germline is not matched at one junction end, which may reflect a read error. The chain carries TRBV2 and TRBJ1-2; D gene unclear. This CDR3 comprises 12 residues. Germline CDR1 SNHLY, CDR2 FYNNEI. In DNA, the CDR3 is TGTGCCACCAGTGGCCGCGGGCGTGGCTACACCTTC. Translation: CATSGRGRGYTF. Together with reference TRBV2 and TRBJ1-2, the CDR3 gives the full variable domain: EPEVTQTPSHQVTQMGQEVILRCVPISNHLYFYWYRQILGQKVEFLVSFYNNEISEKSEIFDDQFSVERPDGSNFTLKIRSTKLEDSAMYFCATSGRGRGYTFGSGTRLTVV.

This clone has only one observation. V and J are TRBV11-2 and TRBJ1-4; 9 bases match TRBD1. Germline CDR1 SGHAT, CDR2 FQNNGV. The CDR3 totals 14 residues. V trimming: 6 bases; J trimming: 5 bases; junction bases outside the gene matches: 4. DNA for the CDR3: TGTGCCAGCAGTCGGACAGGGGTAAATGAAAAACTGTTTTTT. Amino acids: CASSRTGVNEKLFF.

This sequence joins TRBV2 and TRBJ2-5; D gene unclear. The CDR3 totals 12 residues. V was cut by 5 bases and J by 1 base, with 5 bases left in between. Germline V gives CDR1 SNHLY, CDR2 FYNNEI. CDR3: CASSFSQETQYF. The CDR3 coding sequence is TGTGCCAGCAGTTTTAGCCAAGAGACCCAGTACTTC. The full variable domain, rest sourced from reference TRBV2 and TRBJ2-5, is EPEVTQTPSHQVTQMGQEVILRCVPISNHLYFYWYRQILGQKVEFLVSFYNNEISEKSEIFDDQFSVERPDGSNFTLKIRSTKLEDSAMYFCASSFSQETQYFGPGTRLLVL.

Points on this clone: Other DNA sequences from this sample encode an identical CDR3 as well. The gene calls are TRBV5-1 and TRBJ2-7, with a weak D call TRBD2 (5 bases). Trimming took 3 bases from V and 4 from J, leaving 11 bases between them. Germline-derived CDR1 and CDR2 are SGHRS and YFSETQ. The CDR3 length is 13 residues. CDR3 region: CASSSGSGYEQYF. CDR3 sequence (DNA): TGCGCCAGCAGCTCCGGTTCGGGATACGAGCAGTACTTC.

In this sample, this clone turned up a few times. The chain is built from TRBV5-1 and TRBJ2-7; tentative D call: TRBD2 (5 bases). Germline V CDR1 and CDR2: SGHRS, YFSETQ. The V end was cut by 4 bases, the J end by 7 bases, with 18 bases between. This CDR3 has 14 amino acids. The CDR3 nucleotides read TGCGCCAGCAGCACGGAGGCTCCCTCCCGGGAGCAGTACTTC. It specifies CASSTEAPSREQYF.

The V call is TRBV5-1, the J call TRBJ2-2; D is possibly TRBD2 (5 bases). The V end lost 6 bases, the J end lost 0 bases, and 9 bases lay between the germline ends. The CDR3 has 14 residues. Germline assignment: CDR1 SGHRS and CDR2 YFSETQ. CDR3 nucleotide sequence: TGCGCCAGCACGGACTTGGCGAACACCGGGGAGCTGTTTTTT. Its protein product is CASTDLANTGELFF.

This clone showed up just a few times. V gene TRBV7-2 combines with J gene TRBJ2-3; D may be TRBD2 (6 bases). V gave up 5 bases and J gave up 4 bases, with 7 bases separating them. This CDR3 spans 12 amino acids. Germline CDR1 SGHTA, CDR2 FQGNSA. Written as DNA, the CDR3 is TGTGCCAGCAGCCCGGGGGCAGATACGCAGTATTTT. This gives the protein CASSPGADTQYF.

The chain joins TRBV7-2 to TRBJ2-5; 7 bases align to TRBD2. The length of the CDR3 is 15 residues. V gave up 5 bases and J gave up 5 bases; unmatched junction bases: 11. The germline gives CDR1 SGHTA, CDR2 FQGNSA. The CDR3 DNA is TGTGCCAGCAGCCCTCGGACACACGGGGGGGAGACCCAGTACTTC. Residues: CASSPRTHGGETQYF.

The chain joins TRBV11-3 to TRBJ2-1, with D possibly being TRBD2 (6 bases). Germline CDR1 SGHNT, CDR2 YENEEA. The ends were cut back, 5 bases at V and 2 bases at J, with 16 bases in the middle. This CDR3 contains 16 residues. The CDR3 here is CASSLREASTYNEQFF. The CDR3 region has the DNA TGTGCCAGCAGCCTAAGGGAGGCATCAACCTACAATGAGCAGTTCTTC. Using reference TRBV11-3 and TRBJ2-1 for the parts outside the CDR3, the full variable domain is EAGVVQSPRYKIIEKKQPVAFWCNPISGHNTLYWYLQNLGQGPELLIRYENEEAVDDSQLPKDRFSAERLKGVDSTLKIQPAELGDSAVYLCASSLREASTYNEQFFGPGTRLTVL.

This clone was detected only a few times. This sequence joins TRBV5-1 and TRBJ2-3; D is perhaps TRBD1 (6 bases). This CDR3 comprises 13 residues. The germline V gene has CDR1 SGHRS and CDR2 YFSETQ. V was pared by 4 bases and J by 3 bases, with 9 bases between. The chain's CDR3 is CASSRQETDTQYF. CDR3 nucleotides: TGCGCCAGCAGCCGACAGGAAACAGATACGCAGTATTTT.

V usage is TRBV7-8 and J usage is TRBJ2-7; TRBD1 matches at 12 bases. CDR1 SGHVS and CDR2 FQNEAQ come from the germline V gene. V was pared by 6 bases and J by 4 bases, with 7 bases of the junction left unmatched. The CDR3 runs to 15 residues. The CDR3 region is CASSQKGQGAYEQYF. In DNA, the CDR3 is TGTGCCAGCAGTCAAAAGGGACAGGGGGCTTACGAGCAGTACTTC.

This chain joins TRBV28 and TRBJ1-3; D might be TRBD1 (6 bases). The V gene's germline CDR1 is MDHEN and CDR2 SYDVKM. V lost 6 bases and J 0 bases, leaving 12 bases between the germline ends. The CDR3 runs to 15 residues. Written as DNA, the CDR3 is TGTGCCAGCAGCCAGACAGGAAACTCTGGAAACACCATATATTTT. This encodes CASSQTGNSGNTIYF. Full variable domain (remainder filled in from reference TRBV28 and TRBJ1-3): DVKVTQSSRYLVKRTGEKVFLECVQDMDHENMFWYRQDPGLGLRLIYFSYDVKMKEKGDIPEGYSVSREKKERFSLILESASTNQTSMYLCASSQTGNSGNTIYFGEGSWLTVV.

This clone was seen only once. The chain has TRBV25-1 and TRBJ2-1, with TRBD2 matching 10 bases. CDR1 is MGHDK and CDR2 is SYGVNS in the germline V gene. The CDR3 is 14 residues long. V was pared by 6 bases and J by 3 bases, with 2 bases of the junction left unmatched. The CDR3 region is CASSIAGGYNEQFF. In DNA form, the CDR3 reads TGTGCCAGCAGCATAGCGGGAGGCTACAATGAGCAGTTCTTC.

The J gene is TRBJ2-1, the V gene TRBV6-5, with D perhaps TRBD2 (5 bases). CDR1 and CDR2 (germline): MNHEY, SVGAGI. V was trimmed by 0 bases and J by 6 bases, leaving 15 bases between them. The CDR3 is made up of 16 amino acids. The CDR3 DNA reads as TGTGCCAGCAGTTACTCAGCTGGGGAGCTCCTCAATGAGCAGTTCTTC. It specifies CASSYSAGELLNEQFF.

The chain is built from TRBV14 and TRBJ2-1; 9 bases fit TRBD2. CDR1 and CDR2 (germline): SGHDN, FVKESK. CDR3 length equals 17 residues. Losses at the gene ends were 4 bases for V and 3 bases for J; bases not matched to a gene: 10. The CDR3 region has the DNA TGTGCCAGCAGCCCCCGAGCGGGAGGATCTCGCTACAATGAGCAGTTCTTC. It specifies CASSPRAGGSRYNEQFF. Full variable domain (missing parts from reference TRBV14 and TRBJ2-1): EAGVTQFPSHSVIEKGQTVTLRCDPISGHDNLYWYRRVMGKEIKFLLHFVKESKQDESGMPNNRFLAERTGGTYSTLKVQPAELEDSGVYFCASSPRAGGSRYNEQFFGPGTRLTVL.

The rearrangement uses TRBV7-3 and TRBJ2-3, with 14 bases identical to TRBD2. Germline values: CDR1 SGHTA, CDR2 FQGTGA. V was pared by 5 bases and J by 1 base, with 8 bases of the junction left unmatched. The CDR3 length is 18 residues. CDR3 bases: TGTGCCAGCAGCACGGGGACTAGCGGGAGCGGGGGCACAGATACGCAGTATTTT. As protein: CASSTGTSGSGGTDTQYF.

The chain is built from TRBV5-1 and TRBJ2-3; 8 bases are a match to TRBD1. Germline-derived CDR1 and CDR2 are SGHRS and YFSETQ. Losses at the gene ends were 0 bases for V and 4 bases for J; bases not matched to a gene: 7. This CDR3 region has 16 residues. The CDR3 loop is CASSLEAVTGADTQYF. The CDR3 DNA follows: TGCGCCAGCAGCTTGGAGGCTGTGACAGGGGCAGATACGCAGTATTTT. Using reference TRBV5-1 and TRBJ2-3 for the parts outside the CDR3, the full variable domain is KAGVTQTPRYLIKTRGQQVTLSCSPISGHRSVSWYQQTPGQGLQFLFEYFSETQRNKGNFPGRFSGRQFSNSRSEMNVSTLELGDSALYLCASSLEAVTGADTQYFGPGTRLTVL.